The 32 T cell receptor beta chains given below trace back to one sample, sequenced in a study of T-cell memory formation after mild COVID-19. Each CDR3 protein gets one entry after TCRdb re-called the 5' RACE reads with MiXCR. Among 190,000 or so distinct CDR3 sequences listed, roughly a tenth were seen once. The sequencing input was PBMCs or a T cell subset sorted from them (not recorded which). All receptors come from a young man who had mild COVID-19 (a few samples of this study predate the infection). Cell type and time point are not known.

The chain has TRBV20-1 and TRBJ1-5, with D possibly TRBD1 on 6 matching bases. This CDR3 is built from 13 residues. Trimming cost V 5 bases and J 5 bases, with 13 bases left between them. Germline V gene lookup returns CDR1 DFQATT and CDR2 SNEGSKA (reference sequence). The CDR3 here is CSASQGIYQPQHF. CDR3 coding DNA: TGCAGTGCTTCACAGGGAATATATCAGCCCCAGCATTTT.

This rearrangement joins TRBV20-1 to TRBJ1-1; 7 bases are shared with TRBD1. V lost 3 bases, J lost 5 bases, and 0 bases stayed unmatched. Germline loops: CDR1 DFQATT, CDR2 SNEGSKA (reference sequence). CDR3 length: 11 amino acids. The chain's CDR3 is CSARTGTEAFF. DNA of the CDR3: TGCAGTGCTAGGACAGGGACTGAAGCTTTCTTT.

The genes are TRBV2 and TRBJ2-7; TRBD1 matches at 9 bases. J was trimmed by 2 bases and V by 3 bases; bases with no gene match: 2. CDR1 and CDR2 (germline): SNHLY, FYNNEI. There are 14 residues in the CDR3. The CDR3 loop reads CASSDRDRAYEQYF. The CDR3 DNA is TGTGCCAGCAGTGACCGGGACAGGGCCTACGAGCAGTACTTC.

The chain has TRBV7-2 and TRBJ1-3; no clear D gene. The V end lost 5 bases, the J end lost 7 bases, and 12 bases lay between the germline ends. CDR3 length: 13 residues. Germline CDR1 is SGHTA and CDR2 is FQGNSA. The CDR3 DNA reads TGTGCCAGCAGCCTCGCGGAGGAGAACACCATATATTTT. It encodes CASSLAEENTIYF.

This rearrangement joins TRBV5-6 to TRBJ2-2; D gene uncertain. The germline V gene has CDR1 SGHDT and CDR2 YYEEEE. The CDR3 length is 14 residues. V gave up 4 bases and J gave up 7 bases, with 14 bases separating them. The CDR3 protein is CASSPGVGIGELFF. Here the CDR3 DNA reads TGTGCCAGCAGCCCTGGCGTTGGGATCGGGGAGCTGTTTTTT.

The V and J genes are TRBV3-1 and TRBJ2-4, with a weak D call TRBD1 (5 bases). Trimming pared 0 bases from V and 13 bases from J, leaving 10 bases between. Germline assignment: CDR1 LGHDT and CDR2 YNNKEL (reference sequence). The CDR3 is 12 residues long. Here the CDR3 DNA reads TGTGCCAGCAGCCAAGACGGAGACAGACAGTACTTC. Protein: CASSQDGDRQYF.

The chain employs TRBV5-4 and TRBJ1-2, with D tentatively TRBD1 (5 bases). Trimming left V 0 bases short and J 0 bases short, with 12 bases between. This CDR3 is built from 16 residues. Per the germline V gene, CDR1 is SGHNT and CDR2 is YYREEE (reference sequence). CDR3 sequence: CASSLEQAYTNYGYTF. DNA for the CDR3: TGTGCCAGCAGCTTGGAACAGGCTTATACTAACTATGGCTACACCTTC.

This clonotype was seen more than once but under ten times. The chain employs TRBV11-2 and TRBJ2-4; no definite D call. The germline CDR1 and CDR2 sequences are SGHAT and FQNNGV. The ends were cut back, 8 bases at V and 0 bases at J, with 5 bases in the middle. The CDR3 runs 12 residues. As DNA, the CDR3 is TGTGCCAGCCGGCTAGCCAAAAACATTCAGTACTTC. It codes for CASRLAKNIQYF.

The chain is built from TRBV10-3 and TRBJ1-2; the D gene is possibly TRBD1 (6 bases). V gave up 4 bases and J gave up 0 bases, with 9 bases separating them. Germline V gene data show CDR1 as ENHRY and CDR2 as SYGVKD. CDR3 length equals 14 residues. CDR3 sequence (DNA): TGTGCCATCAGTGCAGGGGTCGCTAACTATGGCTACACCTTC. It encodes CAISAGVANYGYTF.

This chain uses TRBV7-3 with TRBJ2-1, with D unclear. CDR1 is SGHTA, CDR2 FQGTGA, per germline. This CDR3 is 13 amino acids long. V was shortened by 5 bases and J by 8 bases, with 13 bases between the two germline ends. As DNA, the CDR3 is TGTGCCAGCAGCCGGTCCTATAATTATGAGCAGTTCTTC. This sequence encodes CASSRSYNYEQFF.

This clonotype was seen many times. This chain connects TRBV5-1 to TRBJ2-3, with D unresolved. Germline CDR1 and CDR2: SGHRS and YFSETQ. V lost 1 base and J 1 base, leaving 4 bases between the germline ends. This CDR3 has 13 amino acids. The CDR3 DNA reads TGCGCCAGCAGCTTGAAGGGCACAGATACGCAGTATTTT. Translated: CASSLKGTDTQYF.

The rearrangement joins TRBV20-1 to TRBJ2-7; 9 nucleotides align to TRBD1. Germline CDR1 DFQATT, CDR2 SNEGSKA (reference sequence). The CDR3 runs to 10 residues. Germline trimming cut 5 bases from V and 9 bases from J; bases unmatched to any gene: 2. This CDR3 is CSAGTGWQYF. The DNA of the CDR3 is TGCAGTGCTGGGACAGGGTGGCAGTACTTC.

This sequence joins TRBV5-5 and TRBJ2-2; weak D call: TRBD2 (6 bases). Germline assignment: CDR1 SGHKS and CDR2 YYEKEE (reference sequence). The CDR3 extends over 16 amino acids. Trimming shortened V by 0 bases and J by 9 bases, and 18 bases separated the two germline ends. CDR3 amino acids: CASSLGLANKGRELFF. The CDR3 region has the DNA TGTGCCAGCAGCTTGGGCCTAGCGAATAAAGGCCGGGAGCTGTTTTTT.

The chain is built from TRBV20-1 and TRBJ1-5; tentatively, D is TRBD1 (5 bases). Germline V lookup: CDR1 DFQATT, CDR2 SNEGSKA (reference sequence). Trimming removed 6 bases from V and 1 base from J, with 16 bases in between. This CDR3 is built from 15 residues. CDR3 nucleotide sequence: TGCAGTGCCTGGGGACCGCCCGGAAGCAATCAGCCCCAGCATTTT. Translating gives CSAWGPPGSNQPQHF.

CDR3 region: CSAHRGTETQYF. Here the CDR3 DNA reads TGCAGTGCGCACCGGGGCACGGAGACCCAGTACTTC. V usage is TRBV20-1 and J usage is TRBJ2-5; D possibly uses TRBD1 or TRBD2 (5 bases each). This CDR3 region has 12 residues. Germline CDR1 reads DFQATT; CDR2 reads SNEGSKA (reference sequence). Trimming cost V 6 bases and J 5 bases, with 13 bases left between them.

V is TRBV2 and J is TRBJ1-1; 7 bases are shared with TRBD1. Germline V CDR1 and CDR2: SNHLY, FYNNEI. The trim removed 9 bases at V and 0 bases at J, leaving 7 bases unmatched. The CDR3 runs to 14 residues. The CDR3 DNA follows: TGTGCCAGTCGGACAGGAGCCATGAACACTGAAGCTTTCTTT. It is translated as CASRTGAMNTEAFF.

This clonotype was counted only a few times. The CDR3 nucleotides are TGCGCCAGCAGCCAATCAGGGAATGAGCAGTTCTTC. Its protein is CASSQSGNEQFF. The chain joins TRBV4-3 to TRBJ2-1; D perhaps matches TRBD1 (5 bases). The V and J ends lost 2 bases and 7 bases respectively, with 6 bases between them. This CDR3 contains 12 residues. Germline-derived CDR1 and CDR2 are LGHNA and YSLEER.

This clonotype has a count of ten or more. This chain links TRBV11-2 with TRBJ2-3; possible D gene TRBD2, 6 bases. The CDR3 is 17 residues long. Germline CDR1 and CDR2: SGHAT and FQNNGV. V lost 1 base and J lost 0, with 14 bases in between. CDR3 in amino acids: CASSLGAGTRSTDTQYF. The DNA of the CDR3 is TGTGCCAGCAGCTTAGGGGCGGGGACCCGTAGCACAGATACGCAGTATTTT.

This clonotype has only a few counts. Here the CDR3 reads CASSPALRYGYTF. Here the CDR3 DNA reads TGTGCCAGCAGTCCCGCCCTGAGGTATGGCTACACCTTC. The chain combines TRBV12-3 or TRBV12-4 with TRBJ1-2, with no clear D. V was cut by 5 bases and J by 5 bases, with 12 bases left in between. CDR3 size: 13 residues.

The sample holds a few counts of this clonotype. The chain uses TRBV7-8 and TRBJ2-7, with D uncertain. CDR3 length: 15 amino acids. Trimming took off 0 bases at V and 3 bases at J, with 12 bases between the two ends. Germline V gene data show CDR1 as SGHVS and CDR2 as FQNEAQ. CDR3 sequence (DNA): TGTGCCAGCAGCTTAGCCGGCGACTCCTTCTACGAGCAGTACTTC. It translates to CASSLAGDSFYEQYF.

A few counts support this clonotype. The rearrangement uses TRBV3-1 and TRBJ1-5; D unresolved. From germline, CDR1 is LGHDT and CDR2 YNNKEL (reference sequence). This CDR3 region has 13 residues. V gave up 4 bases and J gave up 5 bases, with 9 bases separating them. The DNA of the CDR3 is TGTGCCAGCAGCCCTCGCCTCGATCAGCCCCAGCATTTT. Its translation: CASSPRLDQPQHF.

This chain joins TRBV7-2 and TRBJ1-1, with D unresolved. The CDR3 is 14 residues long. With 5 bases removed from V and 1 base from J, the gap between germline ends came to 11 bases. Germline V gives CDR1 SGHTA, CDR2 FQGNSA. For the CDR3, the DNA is TGTGCCAGCAGCCCATGGACGACGAACACTGAAGCTTTCTTT. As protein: CASSPWTTNTEAFF.

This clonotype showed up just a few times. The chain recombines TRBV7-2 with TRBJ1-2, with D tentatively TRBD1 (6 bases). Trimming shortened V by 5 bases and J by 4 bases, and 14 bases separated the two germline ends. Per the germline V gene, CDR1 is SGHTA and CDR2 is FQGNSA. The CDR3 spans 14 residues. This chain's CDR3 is CASSTVTGLYGYTF. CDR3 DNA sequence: TGTGCCAGCAGCACGGTGACAGGTCTCTATGGCTACACCTTC.

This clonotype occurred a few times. This CDR3 reads CASSLGHRGSPLHF. The CDR3 DNA reads TGTGCCAGCAGCTTAGGTCACAGGGGATCACCCCTCCACTTT. The chain recombines TRBV7-8 with TRBJ1-6; TRBD1 aligns across 7 bases. The junction had 4 bases not matched to a gene; V was cut back by 1 base and J by 10 bases. The length of the CDR3 is 14 residues. CDR1 is SGHVS and CDR2 is FQNEAQ in the germline V gene.

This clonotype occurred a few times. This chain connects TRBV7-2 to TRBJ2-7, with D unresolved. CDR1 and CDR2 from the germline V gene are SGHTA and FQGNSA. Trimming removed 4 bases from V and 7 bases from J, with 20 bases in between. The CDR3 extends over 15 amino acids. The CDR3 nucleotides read TGTGCCAGCAGCTCGCGTAGGGTGGTGCAGTGGGAGCAGTACTTC. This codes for CASSSRRVVQWEQYF.

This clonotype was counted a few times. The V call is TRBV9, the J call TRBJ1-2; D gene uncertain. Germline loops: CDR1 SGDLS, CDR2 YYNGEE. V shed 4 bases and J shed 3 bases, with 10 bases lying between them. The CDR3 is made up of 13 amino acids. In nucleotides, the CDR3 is TGTGCCAGCAGCTCGGGGTCGGACTATGGCTACACCTTC. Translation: CASSSGSDYGYTF.

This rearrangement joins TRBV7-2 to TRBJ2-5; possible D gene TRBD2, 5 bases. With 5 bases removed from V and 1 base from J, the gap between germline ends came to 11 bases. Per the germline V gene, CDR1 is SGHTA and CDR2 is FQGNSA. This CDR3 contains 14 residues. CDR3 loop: CASSPAVTQETQYF. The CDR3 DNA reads TGTGCCAGCAGCCCAGCGGTTACCCAAGAGACCCAGTACTTC. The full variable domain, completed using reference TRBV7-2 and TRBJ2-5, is GAGVSQSPSNKVTEKGKDVELRCDPISGHTALYWYRQSLGQGLEFLIYFQGNSAPDKSGLPSDRFSAERTGGSVSTLTIQRTQQEDSAVYLCASSPAVTQETQYFGPGTRLLVL.

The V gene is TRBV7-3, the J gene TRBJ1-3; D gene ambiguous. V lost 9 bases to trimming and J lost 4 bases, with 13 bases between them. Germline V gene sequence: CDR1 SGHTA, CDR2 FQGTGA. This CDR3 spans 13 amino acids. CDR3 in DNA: TGTGCCAGTAAAAAGGGTAACGGAAACACCATATATTTT. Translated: CASKKGNGNTIYF.

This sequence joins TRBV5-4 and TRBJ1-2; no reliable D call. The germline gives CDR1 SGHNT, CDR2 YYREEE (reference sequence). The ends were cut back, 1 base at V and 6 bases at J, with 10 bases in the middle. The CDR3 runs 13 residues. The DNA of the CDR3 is TGTGCCAGCAGCTTGCTTCGGGTCGATGGCTACACCTTC. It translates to CASSLLRVDGYTF.

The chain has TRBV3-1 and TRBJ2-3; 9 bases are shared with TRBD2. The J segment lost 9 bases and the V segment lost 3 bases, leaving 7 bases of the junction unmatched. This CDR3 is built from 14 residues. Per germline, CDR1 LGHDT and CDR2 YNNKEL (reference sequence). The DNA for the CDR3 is TGTGCCAGCAGCCACTTAGCGGGGGAGGAGACGCAGTATTTT. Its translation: CASSHLAGEETQYF.

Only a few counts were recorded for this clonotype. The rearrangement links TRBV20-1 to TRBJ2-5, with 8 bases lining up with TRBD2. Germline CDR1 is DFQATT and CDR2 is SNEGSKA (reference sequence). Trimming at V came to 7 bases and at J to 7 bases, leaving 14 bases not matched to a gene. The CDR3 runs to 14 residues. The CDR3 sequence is CSVAQPGGRGTQYF. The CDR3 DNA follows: TGCAGTGTCGCACAACCGGGGGGGCGGGGGACCCAGTACTTC.

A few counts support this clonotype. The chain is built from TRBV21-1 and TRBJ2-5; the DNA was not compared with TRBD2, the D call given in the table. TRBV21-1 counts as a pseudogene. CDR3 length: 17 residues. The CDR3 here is CASSSPGLAGGEETQYF. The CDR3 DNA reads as TGTGCCAGCAGCAGCCCGGGACTAGCGGGGGGTGAGGAGACCCAGTACTTC.